This T cell receptor beta chain derives from a study of response to subunit inactivated influenza vaccine. TCRdb passed the RT-PCR reads through MiXCR, listing each CDR3 protein once. The sample includes approximately 490,000 distinct CDR3 sequences, around 7.9% seen only once; the top ten take under 15%. Regarding the study as a whole: Authors suggested seasonal influenza vaccinations each recruit few new T cells.

This clonotype was detected ten times or more. The antigen remains unidentified. Trimming left V 6 bases short and J 2 bases short, with 12 bases between. This CDR3 is built from 14 residues. Per the germline V gene, CDR1 is MNHEY and CDR2 is SMNVEV (reference sequence). Source: PBMCs from blood, taken around 2 years after vaccination. This sequence joins TRBV27 and TRBJ2-3, with D tentatively TRBD1 (5 bases). The receptor was isolated from a man between 50 and 69 years old who received an inactivated influenza vaccine. The CDR3, as DNA: TGTGCCAGCAGCGTAACCAGGGACACAGATACGCAGTATTTT. This sequence encodes CASSVTRDTDTQYF.